Shown below are 9 T cell receptor beta chains from a single sample sequenced in a study of blood T cell repertoires in COVID-19. The repertoire was sequenced with immunoSEQ multiplex PCR; TCRdb's copy has only in-frame clones and lacks some. The sample shows approximately 300,000 clones, 85% to 90% of them seen only once. Sequenced input: peripheral blood. Source of these receptors: a woman in her forties or fifties with active or convalescent COVID-19.

This rearrangement joins TRBV11-3 to TRBJ2-2; 8 nucleotides align to TRBD2. Per the germline V gene, CDR1 is SGHNT and CDR2 is YENEEA. This CDR3 region has 18 residues. V lost 5 bases and J lost 3; bases outside the gene matches: 14. The CDR3 loop reads CASSPRGGRERYTGELFF. Here the CDR3 DNA reads TGTGCCAGCAGCCCCCGGGGGGGGCGGGAGAGATACACCGGGGAGCTGTTTTTT.

V and J are TRBV4-3 and TRBJ2-7; TRBD2 matches 13 bases. V dropped 5 bases and J dropped 1; count of bases not matched to a gene: 2. The CDR3 consists of 15 residues. Per the germline V gene, CDR1 is LGHNA and CDR2 is YSLEER. CDR3 in DNA: TGCGCCAGCAGCGTACTAGCGGGAGGGTCCTACGAGCAGTACTTC. It specifies CASSVLAGGSYEQYF.

The chain employs TRBV7-3 and TRBJ2-1; D is possibly TRBD2 (5 bases). This CDR3 has 17 residues. Germline lookup yields CDR1 SGHTA and CDR2 FQGTGA. V lost 6 bases, J lost 2 bases, and 20 bases lay in between. The CDR3 coding sequence is TGTGCCAGCAGTCCGGGGTTGGGGAAGCCGCCCTACAATGAGCAGTTCTTC. This encodes CASSPGLGKPPYNEQFF.

This chain joins TRBV6-5 and TRBJ1-2; no firm D call. V lost 5 bases and J 3 bases, leaving 13 bases between the germline ends. Germline values: CDR1 MNHEY, CDR2 SVGAGI. The CDR3 loop spans 14 amino acids. CDR3 protein: CASSPSGVDYGYTF. DNA for the CDR3: TGTGCCAGCAGTCCCTCCGGGGTAGACTATGGCTACACCTTC.

The rearrangement uses TRBV14 and TRBJ1-2; no reliable D call. Trimming removed 3 bases at V and 4 bases at J, with 12 bases between. This CDR3 contains 14 residues. Germline loops: CDR1 SGHDN, CDR2 FVKESK. DNA of the CDR3: TGTGCCAGCAGCCAGATCGGAGGGATCTATGGCTACACCTTC. Translated: CASSQIGGIYGYTF.

Comments on this clone: This CDR3 is also generated by other DNA sequences in the sample. The chain uses TRBV5-5 and TRBJ1-2, with TRBD1 identical over 9 bases. CDR3 length: 14 residues. The germline V gene encodes CDR1 SGHKS and CDR2 YYEKEE (reference sequence). V lost 3 bases and J lost 2; bases outside the gene matches: 2. CDR3 residues: CASSSGTGNYGYTF. CDR3 bases: TGTGCCAGCAGCTCCGGGACAGGGAACTATGGCTACACCTTC.

J is TRBJ1-3 and V is TRBV19; D is unclear. This CDR3 has 17 residues. V dropped 5 bases and J dropped 0 bases, with 17 bases sitting between them. Germline lookup yields CDR1 LNHDA and CDR2 SQIVND (reference sequence). The CDR3 protein is CASSPRGLRLSGNTIYF. CDR3 nucleotides: TGTGCCAGTAGTCCCCGAGGATTACGACTCTCTGGAAACACCATATATTTT.

This chain connects TRBV5-6 to TRBJ2-7, with D perhaps TRBD1 (6 bases). Per the germline V gene, CDR1 is SGHDT and CDR2 is YYEEEE. Trimming took off 0 bases at V and 2 bases at J, with 12 bases between the two ends. This CDR3 is built from 15 residues. CDR3 protein: CASSLVSGTPYEQYF. Here the CDR3 DNA reads TGTGCCAGCAGCTTGGTTTCGGGGACACCCTACGAGCAGTACTTC. The entire variable domain, with the rest obtained from reference TRBV5-6 and TRBJ2-7, is as follows: DAGVTQSPTHLIKTRGQQVTLRCSPKSGHDTVSWYQQALGQGPQFIFQYYEEEERQRGNFPDRFSGHQFPNYSSELNVNALLLGDSALYLCASSLVSGTPYEQYFGPGTRLTVT.

The CDR3 DNA sequence: TGTGCCAGCTCACCACGTTCCCGGGTCGCCCCATTAGGGGGAACTAATGAAAAACTGTTTTTT. Protein: CASSPRSRVAPLGGTNEKLFF. The V gene is TRBV18, the J gene TRBJ1-4; tentative D call: TRBD1 (6 bases). The CDR3 loop spans 21 amino acids. Trimming stripped 1 base from V and 1 base from J, with 25 bases between. Germline CDR1 reads KGHSH; CDR2 reads LQKENI.